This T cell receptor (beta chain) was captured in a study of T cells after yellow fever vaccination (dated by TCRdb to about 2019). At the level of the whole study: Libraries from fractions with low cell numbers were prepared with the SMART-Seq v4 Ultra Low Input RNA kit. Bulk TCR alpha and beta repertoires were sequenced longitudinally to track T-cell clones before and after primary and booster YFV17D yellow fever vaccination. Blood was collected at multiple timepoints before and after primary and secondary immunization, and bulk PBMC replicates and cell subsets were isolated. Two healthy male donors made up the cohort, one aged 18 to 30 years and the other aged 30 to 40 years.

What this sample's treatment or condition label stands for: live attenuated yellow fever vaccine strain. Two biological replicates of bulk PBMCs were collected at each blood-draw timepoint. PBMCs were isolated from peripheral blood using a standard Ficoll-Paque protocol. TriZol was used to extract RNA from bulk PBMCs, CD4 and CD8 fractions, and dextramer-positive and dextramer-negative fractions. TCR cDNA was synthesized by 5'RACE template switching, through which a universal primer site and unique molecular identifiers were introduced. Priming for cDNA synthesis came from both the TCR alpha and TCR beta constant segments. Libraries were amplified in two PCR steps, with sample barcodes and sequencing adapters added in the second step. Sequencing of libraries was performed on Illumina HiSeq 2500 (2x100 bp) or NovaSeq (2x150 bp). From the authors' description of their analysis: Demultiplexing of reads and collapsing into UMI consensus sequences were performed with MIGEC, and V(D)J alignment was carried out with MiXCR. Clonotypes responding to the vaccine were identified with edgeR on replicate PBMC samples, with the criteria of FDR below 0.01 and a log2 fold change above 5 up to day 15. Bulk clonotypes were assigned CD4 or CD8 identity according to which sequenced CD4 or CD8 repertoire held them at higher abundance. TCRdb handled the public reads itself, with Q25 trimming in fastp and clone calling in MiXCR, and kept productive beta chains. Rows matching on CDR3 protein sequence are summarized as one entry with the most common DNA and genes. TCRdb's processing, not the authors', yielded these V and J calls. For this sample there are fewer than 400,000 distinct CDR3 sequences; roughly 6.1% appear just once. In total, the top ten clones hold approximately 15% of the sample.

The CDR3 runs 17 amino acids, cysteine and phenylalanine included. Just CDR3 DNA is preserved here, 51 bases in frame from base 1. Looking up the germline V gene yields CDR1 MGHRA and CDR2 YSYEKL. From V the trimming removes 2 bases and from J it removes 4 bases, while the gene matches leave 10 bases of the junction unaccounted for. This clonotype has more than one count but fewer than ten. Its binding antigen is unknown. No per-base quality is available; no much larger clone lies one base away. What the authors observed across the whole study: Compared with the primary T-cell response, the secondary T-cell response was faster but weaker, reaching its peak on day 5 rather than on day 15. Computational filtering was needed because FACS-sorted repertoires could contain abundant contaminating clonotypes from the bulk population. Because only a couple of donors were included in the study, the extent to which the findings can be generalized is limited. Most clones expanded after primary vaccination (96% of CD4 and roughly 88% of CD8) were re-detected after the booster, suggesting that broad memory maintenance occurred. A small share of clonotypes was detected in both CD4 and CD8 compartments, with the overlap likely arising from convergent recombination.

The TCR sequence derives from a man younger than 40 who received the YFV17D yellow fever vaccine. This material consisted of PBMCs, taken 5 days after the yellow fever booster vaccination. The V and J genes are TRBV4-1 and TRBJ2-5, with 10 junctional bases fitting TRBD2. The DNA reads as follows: TGCGCCAGCAGCCAAAGCCTGCTAGCGGGAGATCGAGAGACCCAGTACTTC. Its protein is CASSQSLLAGDRETQYF.